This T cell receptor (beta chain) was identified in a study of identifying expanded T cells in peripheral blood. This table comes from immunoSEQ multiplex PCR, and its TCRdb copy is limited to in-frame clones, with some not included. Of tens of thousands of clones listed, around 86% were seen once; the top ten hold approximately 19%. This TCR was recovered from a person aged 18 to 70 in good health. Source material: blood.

DNA for the CDR3: TGTGCCAGCAGCCAAGGGGGGGTCACAGATACGCAGTATTTT. The encoded protein is CASSQGGVTDTQYF. The chain combines TRBV6-5 with TRBJ2-3; a possible D gene is TRBD2 (7 bases). The V end was cut by 6 bases, the J end by 2 bases, with 12 bases between. The CDR3 is made up of 14 amino acids. CDR1 and CDR2 (germline): MNHEY, SVGAGI.